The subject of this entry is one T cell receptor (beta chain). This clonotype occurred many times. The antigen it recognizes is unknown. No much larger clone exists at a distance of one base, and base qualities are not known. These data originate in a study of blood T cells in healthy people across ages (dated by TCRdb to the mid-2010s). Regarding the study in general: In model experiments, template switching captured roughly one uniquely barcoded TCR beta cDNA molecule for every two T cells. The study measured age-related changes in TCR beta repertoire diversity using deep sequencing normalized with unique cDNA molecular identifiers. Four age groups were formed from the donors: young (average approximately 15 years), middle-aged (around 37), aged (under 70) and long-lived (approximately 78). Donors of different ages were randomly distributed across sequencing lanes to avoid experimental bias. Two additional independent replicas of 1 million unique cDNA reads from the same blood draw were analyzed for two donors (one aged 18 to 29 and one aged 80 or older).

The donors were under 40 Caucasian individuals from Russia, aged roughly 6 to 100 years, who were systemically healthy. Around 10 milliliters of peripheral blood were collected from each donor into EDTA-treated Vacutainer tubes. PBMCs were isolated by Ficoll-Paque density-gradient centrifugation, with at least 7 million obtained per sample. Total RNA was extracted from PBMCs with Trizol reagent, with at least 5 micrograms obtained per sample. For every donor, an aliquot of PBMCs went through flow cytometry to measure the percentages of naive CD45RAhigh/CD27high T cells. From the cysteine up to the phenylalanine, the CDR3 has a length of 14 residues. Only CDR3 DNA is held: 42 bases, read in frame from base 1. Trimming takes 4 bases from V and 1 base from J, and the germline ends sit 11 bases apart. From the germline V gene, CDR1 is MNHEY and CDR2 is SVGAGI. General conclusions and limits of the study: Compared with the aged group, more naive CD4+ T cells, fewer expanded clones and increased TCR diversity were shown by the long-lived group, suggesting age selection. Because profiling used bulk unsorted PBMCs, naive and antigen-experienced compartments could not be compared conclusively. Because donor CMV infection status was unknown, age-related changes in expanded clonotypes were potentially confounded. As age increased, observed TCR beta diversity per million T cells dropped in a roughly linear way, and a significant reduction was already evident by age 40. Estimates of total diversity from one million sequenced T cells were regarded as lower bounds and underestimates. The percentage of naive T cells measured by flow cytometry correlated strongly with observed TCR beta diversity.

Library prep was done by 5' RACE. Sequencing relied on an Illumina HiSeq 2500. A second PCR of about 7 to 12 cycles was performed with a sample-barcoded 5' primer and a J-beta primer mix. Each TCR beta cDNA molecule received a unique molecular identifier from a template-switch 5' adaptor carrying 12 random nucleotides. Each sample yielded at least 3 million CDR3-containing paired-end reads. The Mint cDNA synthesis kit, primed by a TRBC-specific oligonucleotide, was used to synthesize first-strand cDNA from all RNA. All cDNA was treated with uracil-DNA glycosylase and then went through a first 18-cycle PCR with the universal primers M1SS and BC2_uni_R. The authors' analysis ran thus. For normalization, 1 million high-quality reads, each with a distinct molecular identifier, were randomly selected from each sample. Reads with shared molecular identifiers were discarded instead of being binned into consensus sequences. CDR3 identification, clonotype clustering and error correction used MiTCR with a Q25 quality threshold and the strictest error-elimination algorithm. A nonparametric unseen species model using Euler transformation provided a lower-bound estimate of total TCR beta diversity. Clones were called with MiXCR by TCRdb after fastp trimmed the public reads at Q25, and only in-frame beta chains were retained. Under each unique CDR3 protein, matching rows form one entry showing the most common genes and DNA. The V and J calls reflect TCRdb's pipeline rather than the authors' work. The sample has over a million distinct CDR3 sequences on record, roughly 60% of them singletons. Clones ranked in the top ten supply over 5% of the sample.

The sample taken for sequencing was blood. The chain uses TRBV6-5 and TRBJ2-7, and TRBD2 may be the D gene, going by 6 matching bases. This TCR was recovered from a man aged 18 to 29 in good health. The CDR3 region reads CASSSRDWSYEQYF. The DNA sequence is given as TGTGCCAGCAGTTCCCGGGACTGGTCCTACGAGCAGTACTTC.